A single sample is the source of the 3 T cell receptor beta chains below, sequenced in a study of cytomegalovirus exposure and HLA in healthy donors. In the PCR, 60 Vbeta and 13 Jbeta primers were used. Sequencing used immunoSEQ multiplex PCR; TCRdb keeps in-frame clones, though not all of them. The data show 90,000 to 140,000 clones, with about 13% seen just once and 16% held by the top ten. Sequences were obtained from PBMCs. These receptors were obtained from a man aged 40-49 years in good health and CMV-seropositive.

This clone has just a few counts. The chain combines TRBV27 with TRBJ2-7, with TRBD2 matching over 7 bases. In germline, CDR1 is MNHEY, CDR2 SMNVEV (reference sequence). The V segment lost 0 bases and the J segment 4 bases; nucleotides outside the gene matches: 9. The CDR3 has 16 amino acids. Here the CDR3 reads CASSLSGVGRLYEQYF. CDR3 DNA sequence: TGTGCCAGCAGTTTATCCGGAGTCGGGAGGTTGTACGAGCAGTACTTC.

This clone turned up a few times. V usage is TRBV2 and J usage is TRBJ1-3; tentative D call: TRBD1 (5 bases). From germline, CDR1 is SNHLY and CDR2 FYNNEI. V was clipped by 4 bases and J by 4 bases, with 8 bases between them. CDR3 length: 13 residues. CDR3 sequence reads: CASSVTEGNTIYF. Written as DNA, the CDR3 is TGTGCCAGCAGTGTGACAGAAGGAAACACCATATATTTT.

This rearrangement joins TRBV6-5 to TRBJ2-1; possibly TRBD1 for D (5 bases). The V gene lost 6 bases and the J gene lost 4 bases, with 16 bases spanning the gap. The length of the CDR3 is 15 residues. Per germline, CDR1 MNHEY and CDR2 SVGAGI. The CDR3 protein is CASSSQYGQYNEQFF. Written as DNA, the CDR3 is TGTGCCAGCAGCTCACAGTACGGACAATACAATGAGCAGTTCTTC.